One sample yielded the 13 T cell receptor beta chains listed below, sequenced in a study of OX40 agonist ivuxolimab in advanced cancers. TCRdb's copy holds only in-frame clones and misses some; the assay was immunoSEQ multiplex PCR. This sample has tens of thousands of clones, with about 80% found just once. The specimen was CD4+ or CD8+ T cells sorted from blood, collected in a trial of the OX40 agonist ivuxolimab. The receptors stem from an adult with an advanced solid tumor such as melanoma, head and neck, liver or kidney cancer.

The genes are TRBV28 and TRBJ2-5; D remains ambiguous. Per germline, CDR1 MDHEN and CDR2 SYDVKM. Deletions cut 3 bases from V and 14 bases from J, with 13 bases between. There are 11 residues in the CDR3. The CDR3 DNA is TGTGCCAGCAGTTTTGGGCAGGATAACTACTTC. Encoded protein: CASSFGQDNYF.

The genes are TRBV15 and TRBJ2-2; D not resolved. The V and J ends lost 2 bases and 4 bases respectively, with 5 bases between them. Germline V gene data show CDR1 as LNHNV and CDR2 as YYDKDF (reference sequence). The CDR3 runs 13 residues. The CDR3 protein is CATSRHSTGELFF. The CDR3 region has the DNA TGTGCCACCAGCAGACACAGCACCGGGGAGCTGTTTTTT.

The V and J genes are TRBV18 and TRBJ2-1; TRBD2 might be the D (6 bases). CDR3 length: 15 amino acids. Germline CDR1 and CDR2: KGHSH and LQKENI. Trimming took off 2 bases at V and 2 bases at J, with 10 bases between the two ends. The CDR3 here is CASSPLEGPYNEQFF. The CDR3 coding sequence is TGTGCCAGCTCACCATTGGAGGGACCCTACAATGAGCAGTTCTTC.

The CDR3 nucleotides are TGTGCCATCAGAGGCTCCACAGGGGCTAGCGGGGGCCTTTGGGATACGCAGTATTTT. This sequence encodes CAIRGSTGASGGLWDTQYF. The rearrangement uses TRBV10-3 and TRBJ2-3, with TRBD2 matching 10 bases. V shed 6 bases and J 6 bases; nucleotides not matched to a gene: 21. The germline gives CDR1 ENHRY, CDR2 SYGVKD. The CDR3 consists of 19 residues.

The chain links TRBV28 to TRBJ1-5, with D unclear. The length of the CDR3 is 13 residues. V dropped 6 bases and J dropped 9 bases, with 15 bases sitting between them. Germline V lookup: CDR1 MDHEN, CDR2 SYDVKM. The CDR3 nucleotides read TGTGCCAGCAGCTCGGATACCCCATGGCCCCAGCATTTT. Encoded protein: CASSSDTPWPQHF.

V usage is TRBV6-6 and J usage is TRBJ2-1, with unresolved D. The germline CDR1 and CDR2 sequences are MNHNY and SVGAGI (reference sequence). The CDR3 covers 15 residues. V shed 5 bases and J shed 4 bases, with 15 bases lying between them. The CDR3 here is CASSPTGRTYNEQFF. DNA for the CDR3: TGTGCCAGCAGTCCCACCGGACGCACGTACAATGAGCAGTTCTTC.

The chain couples TRBV7-2 to TRBJ1-2; D gene uncertain. Trimming shortened V by 2 bases and J by 5 bases, and 12 bases separated the two germline ends. The CDR3 has 14 residues. Germline-derived CDR1 and CDR2 are SGHTA and FQGNSA. CDR3 in amino acids: CASSLSAEIYGYTF. In DNA form, the CDR3 reads TGTGCCAGCAGCTTATCGGCAGAGATATATGGCTACACCTTC.

The chain couples TRBV19 to TRBJ2-5; unclear D gene. The germline CDR1 and CDR2 sequences are LNHDA and SQIVND (reference sequence). The V gene lost 5 bases and the J gene lost 5 bases, with 9 bases spanning the gap. The CDR3 covers 12 residues. The CDR3 region has the DNA TGTGCCAGTAGTTCAGCCTCGGAGACCCAGTACTTC. Translating gives CASSSASETQYF. Complete variable domain (other parts from reference TRBV19 and TRBJ2-5): DGGITQSPKYLFRKEGQNVTLSCEQNLNHDAMYWYRQDPGQGLRLIYYSQIVNDFQKGDIAEGYSVSREKKESFPLTVTSAQKNPTAFYLCASSSASETQYFGPGTRLLVL.

The chain recombines TRBV29-1 with TRBJ2-1; 8 bases align to TRBD1. This CDR3 spans 15 amino acids. V lost 1 base to trimming and J lost 0 bases; unmatched junction nucleotides: 2. The germline V gene encodes CDR1 SQVTM and CDR2 ANQGSEA. In DNA, the CDR3 is TGCAGCGTTGAAGGGACAGGGAGCTCCTACAATGAGCAGTTCTTC. This sequence encodes CSVEGTGSSYNEQFF.

DNA for the CDR3: TGTGCCAGCAGCGTTGCGAGGGAGATCACAGATACGCAGTATTTT. This codes for CASSVAREITDTQYF. The chain is built from TRBV28 and TRBJ2-3, with D maybe TRBD2 (5 bases). This CDR3 has 15 amino acids. The V and J ends lost 6 bases and 2 bases respectively, with 15 bases between them. Germline CDR1 and CDR2: MDHEN and SYDVKM. Based on the CDR3 plus reference TRBV28 and TRBJ2-3, the full variable domain is DVKVTQSSRYLVKRTGEKVFLECVQDMDHENMFWYRQDPGLGLRLIYFSYDVKMKEKGDIPEGYSVSREKKERFSLILESASTNQTSMYLCASSVAREITDTQYFGPGTRLTVL.

The chain joins TRBV7-9 to TRBJ1-2, with TRBD1 identical over 7 bases. CDR3 length: 14 residues. Germline assignment: CDR1 SEHNR and CDR2 FQNEAQ (reference sequence). Trimming removed 5 bases from V and 4 bases from J; junction bases left unmatched: 7. The CDR3 DNA is TGTGCCAGCAGCCTCCTGACAGGGAGCTATGGCTACACCTTC. This translates into CASSLLTGSYGYTF.

This rearrangement joins TRBV7-2 to TRBJ1-2, with a weak D call TRBD1 (6 bases). With 5 bases removed from V and 1 base from J, the gap between germline ends came to 8 bases. The germline V gene has CDR1 SGHTA and CDR2 FQGNSA. The length of the CDR3 is 13 residues. The CDR3 loop reads CASSRQDNYGYTF. The CDR3 DNA sequence: TGTGCCAGCAGCCGACAGGATAACTATGGCTACACCTTC.

The rearrangement uses TRBV6-5 and TRBJ2-5, with 12 bases identical to TRBD2. After removal of 6 bases from V and 1 base from J, the junction contained 3 bases not matched to a gene. Germline V gene data show CDR1 as MNHEY and CDR2 as SVGAGI. This CDR3 region has 15 residues. The CDR3 is CASSQLAGGQETQYF. In DNA form, the CDR3 reads TGTGCCAGCAGCCAACTAGCGGGGGGCCAAGAGACCCAGTACTTC.